What follows is one TCR beta chain and its context. Its antigen remains unknown. These data belong to a study of graft-versus-host responses after intestinal transplantation. Overall study results and limits: Recipient marrow showed GvH clones, some seen first in ileum or blood. After transplant, early declines in HvG clones were associated with peak levels of circulating GvH clones.

Profiled with immunoSEQ multiplex PCR; TCRdb holds only in-frame clones, not every one. Counted here are approximately 130,000 clones, approximately 92% occurring once; the ten biggest clones make up about 0.16%. The sequence came from a human donor who received an intestinal transplant. This material consisted of unstimulated CD4+ T cells sorted from spleen or lymph node cells, taken before intestinal transplant.

The CDR3 loop reads CASGLAGMSSGYTF. The DNA of the CDR3 is TGTGCTAGTGGTTTGGCCGGGATGAGCAGTGGCTACACCTTC. V and J are TRBV12-5 and TRBJ1-2, with unresolved D. This CDR3 spans 14 amino acids. Germline V gene data show CDR1 as LGHNT and CDR2 as FRNRAP. The V gene lost 1 base and the J gene lost 7 bases, with 13 bases spanning the gap.